The next 32 T cell receptor beta chains were all read from a single sample in a study of blood T cells in healthy people across ages (dated by TCRdb to 2013 to 2016). The library came from 5' RACE. The run used an Illumina HiSeq 2500. The second PCR ran for about 6 to 12 cycles and used a J-beta primer mix along with a sample-barcoded 5' primer. TCRdb reanalyzed the raw reads on its own, using fastp at Q25 for trimming and MiXCR for clone calling, and kept in-frame beta chains. Each entry merges the rows of one CDR3 protein and shows their most common DNA and genes. The sample profile shows around 870,000 distinct CDR3 sequences; roughly 26% of them were found once. Approximately 15% of the sample lies in the top ten. The specimen sequenced was blood. These receptors were collected from a woman older than 75 in good health.

Only a few counts were recorded for this clonotype. The chain couples TRBV6-5 to TRBJ1-5; D unresolved. Trimming shortened V by 0 bases and J by 0 bases, and 6 bases separated the two germline ends. Germline V gene sequence: CDR1 MNHEY, CDR2 SVGAGI. The CDR3 runs 15 residues. The CDR3 loop reads CASSYSRNSNQPQHF. The DNA for the CDR3 is TGTGCCAGCAGTTACTCGAGGAATAGCAATCAGCCCCAGCATTTT.

This clonotype has a handful of counts. This chain uses TRBV11-2 with TRBJ1-4; 7 bases align to TRBD1. The CDR3 runs to 15 residues. Germline V lookup: CDR1 SGHAT, CDR2 FQNNGV. J lost 4 bases, V lost 5 bases, and 7 bases had no gene match. The CDR3: CASSVDRAHNEKLFF. The CDR3 DNA follows: TGTGCCAGCAGCGTTGACAGGGCCCATAATGAAAAACTGTTTTTT.

This clonotype was seen many times. This chain uses TRBV5-1 with TRBJ1-6; 8 nucleotides align to TRBD1. The junction had 11 bases not matched to a gene; V was cut back by 0 bases and J by 6 bases. The CDR3 consists of 18 residues. Germline V gene sequence: CDR1 SGHRS, CDR2 YFSETQ. CDR3 sequence (DNA): TGCGCCAGCAGCTTGGTAGGCCAGGGGGCGCGAGTTAATTCACCCCTCCACTTT. It specifies CASSLVGQGARVNSPLHF.

This chain connects TRBV3-1 to TRBJ2-3; D unclear. The CDR3 runs 17 residues. Between the trimmed V and J ends, which lost 2 bases and 0 bases, there was a span of 15 bases. CDR1 and CDR2 from the germline V gene are LGHDT and YNNKEL (reference sequence). Here the CDR3 reads CASSQRYPSPSTDTQYF. CDR3 nucleotide sequence: TGTGCCAGCAGCCAACGGTACCCCAGCCCTAGCACAGATACGCAGTATTTT.

This clonotype was seen only once. A much larger clone lies a single base off, so this may be a read error. In DNA, the CDR3 is TGTGCCAGCAGCTTAGCATTAGCGCAGAGCTACAATGAGCAGTACTTC. Residues: CASSLALAQSYNEQYF. The gene calls are TRBV7-2 and TRBJ2-4, with D perhaps matching TRBD2 (5 bases). Per germline, CDR1 SGHTA and CDR2 FQGNSA. CDR3 length: 16 amino acids. The V and J ends lost 0 bases and 13 bases respectively, with 22 bases between them.

Turning to this clonotype: With a much larger clone just one base away, this may be a read error. This likely comes from a read error, as the CDR3 has no conserved phenylalanine or tryptophan at its end. V gene TRBV7-2 combines with J gene TRBJ2-3; D is uncertain. The length of the CDR3 is 13 residues. Trimming took 1 base from V and 5 from J, leaving 7 bases between them. Germline V gene lookup returns CDR1 SGHTA and CDR2 FQGNSA. CDR3 region: CASSLGQVDTQYC. The CDR3 DNA sequence: TGTGCCAGCAGCTTAGGTCAGGTAGATACGCAGTATTGT.

At least ten counts were recorded for this clonotype. The V and J genes are TRBV30 and TRBJ2-3; 11 positions match TRBD2. The CDR3 has 15 residues. V was pared by 2 bases and J by 3 bases, with 4 bases of the junction left unmatched. Germline CDR1 is GTSNPN and CDR2 is SVGIG (reference sequence). CDR3 nucleotide sequence: TGTGCCTGGAGTCTAGGACTAGCGGGTACAGATACGCAGTATTTT. Its translation: CAWSLGLAGTDTQYF.

This clonotype was recorded many times. V gene TRBV6-6 combines with J gene TRBJ2-7; 9 nucleotides match TRBD1. The germline CDR1 and CDR2 sequences are MNHNY and SVGAGI (reference sequence). Losses at the gene ends were 7 bases for V and 5 bases for J; bases not matched to a gene: 12. The CDR3 loop spans 15 amino acids. This chain's CDR3 is CASTMGGTGSNEQYF. The CDR3 nucleotides read TGTGCCAGCACCATGGGAGGGACAGGGTCCAACGAGCAGTACTTC.

This rearrangement joins TRBV3-1 to TRBJ1-1; no clear D gene. This CDR3 has 15 residues. The germline V gene encodes CDR1 LGHDT and CDR2 YNNKEL (reference sequence). Trimming took 0 bases from V and 0 from J, leaving 8 bases between them. CDR3 sequence (DNA): TGTGCCAGCAGCCAAGAAGTCCGGTTGAACACTGAAGCTTTCTTT. This encodes CASSQEVRLNTEAFF.

This clonotype appeared many times. This sequence joins TRBV20-1 and TRBJ2-1, with a possible D match to TRBD2 (5 bases). V lost 6 bases and J lost 0, with 12 bases in between. In germline, CDR1 is DFQATT, CDR2 SNEGSKA (reference sequence). The CDR3 runs 14 residues. The CDR3 loop is CSATGTSSYNEQFF. CDR3 in DNA: TGCAGTGCGACCGGCACTAGCTCCTACAATGAGCAGTTCTTC.

Note on this clonotype: The junction shows a germline mismatch at one end, possibly a read error. The rearrangement uses TRBV11-2 and TRBJ2-6; D is ambiguous. Germline CDR1 reads SGHAT; CDR2 reads FQNNGV. CDR3 length: 14 residues. CDR3 sequence (DNA): TGTGCCAGCATCTTAGGTTCCGGGGCCAACGTCCTGACTTTC. This sequence encodes CASILGSGANVLTF.

This clonotype was observed at least ten times. The chain is built from TRBV10-3 and TRBJ2-5; no definite D call. Trimming left V 0 bases short and J 1 base short, with 9 bases between. Germline-derived CDR1 and CDR2 are ENHRY and SYGVKD. This CDR3 contains 15 residues. This chain's CDR3 is CAISESKAFQETQYF. The CDR3 DNA is TGTGCCATCAGTGAGTCGAAAGCGTTCCAAGAGACCCAGTACTTC.

There are many counts of this clonotype. V usage is TRBV6-5 and J usage is TRBJ2-1, with TRBD1 matching over 10 bases. Per germline, CDR1 MNHEY and CDR2 SVGAGI. This CDR3 is 15 amino acids long. After removal of 5 bases from V and 6 bases from J, the junction contained 7 bases not matched to a gene. The CDR3, as DNA: TGTGCCAGCAGTACTACCGGGACAGGGGTCAATGAGCAGTTCTTC. This sequence encodes CASSTTGTGVNEQFF.

The rearrangement links TRBV12-3 or TRBV12-4 to TRBJ1-5; D remains unclear. Trimming took 5 bases from V and 2 from J, leaving 7 bases between them. The CDR3 totals 13 residues. CDR3 protein: CASSANGNQPQHF. The CDR3 coding sequence is TGTGCCAGCAGTGCCAATGGCAATCAGCCCCAGCATTTT.

This clonotype was observed a few times. The chain has TRBV12-3 or TRBV12-4 and TRBJ1-4; the D is unclear. The V end was cut by 7 bases, the J end by 0 bases, with 6 bases between. The CDR3 spans 13 residues. The chain's CDR3 is CASNRATNEKLFF. In DNA, the CDR3 is TGTGCCAGCAATCGTGCAACTAATGAAAAACTGTTTTTT.

The chain couples TRBV29-1 to TRBJ2-2; D remains unclear. This CDR3 spans 12 amino acids. V was shortened by 6 bases and J by 4 bases, with 9 bases between the two germline ends. CDR1 is SQVTM, CDR2 ANQGSEA, per germline. The CDR3 here is CSVQSGTGELFF. The CDR3 nucleotides read TGCAGCGTGCAGTCGGGCACCGGGGAGCTGTTTTTT.

This clonotype was observed a few times. V and J are TRBV6-2 or TRBV6-3 and TRBJ2-5; tentative D call: TRBD2 (6 bases). From germline, CDR1 is MNHEY and CDR2 SVGEGT. V was trimmed by 4 bases and J by 11 bases, leaving 20 bases between them. This CDR3 region has 14 residues. The CDR3, as DNA: TGTGCCAGCAGTTTTGGGGGGAGCCACAATGAGCAGTACTTC. It yields the protein CASSFGGSHNEQYF.

This clonotype was recorded at least ten times. The chain links TRBV10-2 to TRBJ2-3; the D is unclear. With 0 bases removed from V and 9 bases from J, the gap between germline ends came to 16 bases. Germline CDR1 is WSHSY and CDR2 is SAAADI. The CDR3 sequence is 15 residues long. Here the CDR3 reads CASSESRGRRWTQYF. The DNA of the CDR3 is TGCGCCAGCAGTGAGTCGAGAGGCCGTCGGTGGACGCAGTATTTT.

With regard to this clonotype: A read error may be the cause here, since a much bigger clone is one base away. This sequence joins TRBV25-1 and TRBJ1-2, with D hard to call. Deletions cut 4 bases from V and 8 bases from J, with 20 bases between. CDR3 length: 15 amino acids. Per the germline V gene, CDR1 is MGHDK and CDR2 is SYGVNS. The CDR3 DNA follows: TGTGCCAGCAGTGTAGGGCCCCGGAGGCCGGGCGGCTACACCTTC. It yields the protein CASSVGPRRPGGYTF.

This clonotype was observed at least ten times. This chain connects TRBV5-4 to TRBJ2-1; 10 bases map to TRBD1. J gave up 7 bases and V 4 bases, and 8 bases lay outside the gene matches. Germline-derived CDR1 and CDR2 are SGHNT and YYREEE (reference sequence). This CDR3 region has 15 residues. The DNA for the CDR3 is TGTGCCAGCAGCGTAAAGACAGGGGGCAGGAATGAGCAGTTCTTC. This translates into CASSVKTGGRNEQFF.

The rearrangement joins TRBV5-1 to TRBJ1-6; no clear D. Germline assignment: CDR1 SGHRS and CDR2 YFSETQ. The ends were cut back, 0 bases at V and 3 bases at J, with 10 bases in the middle. The CDR3 loop spans 16 amino acids. The CDR3 DNA reads as TGCGCCAGCAGCTTGGGACACGAGGGCTATAATTCACCCCTCCACTTT. Amino acids: CASSLGHEGYNSPLHF.

Regarding this clonotype: A read error may produce the germline difference seen at one junction end. This rearrangement joins TRBV7-2 to TRBJ1-2, with 9 bases identical to TRBD1. Germline CDR1 and CDR2: SGHTA and FQGNSA. CDR3 length: 15 amino acids. In nucleotides, the CDR3 is TGTGCCGGCAGCTTAAACAGGGGGCGGGACTATGGCTACACCTTC. Translating it yields CAGSLNRGRDYGYTF.

This clonotype was observed a few times. The chain links TRBV20-1 to TRBJ2-1; 7 positions match TRBD1. The CDR3 consists of 14 residues. V gave up 5 bases and J gave up 0 bases; unmatched junction bases: 4. Germline V gives CDR1 DFQATT, CDR2 SNEGSKA (reference sequence). CDR3 in amino acids: CSALQGSSYNEQFF. In DNA form, the CDR3 reads TGCAGTGCTCTACAGGGGAGCTCCTACAATGAGCAGTTCTTC.

This clonotype was recorded at least ten times. A junction end diverges from the germline sequence, so it may reflect a read error. The chain couples TRBV12-3 or TRBV12-4 to TRBJ2-3, with a tentative D call TRBD1 (5 bases). The CDR3 length is 14 residues. The DNA of the CDR3 is TGTGCCAGCAGCTTAGGTGTAGGGGCGGATACGCAGTATTTT. Its protein is CASSLGVGADTQYF.

This sequence joins TRBV6-6 and TRBJ1-1; 11 bases agree with TRBD1. The CDR3 is 12 amino acids. V shed 10 bases and J 4 bases; nucleotides not matched to a gene: 2. Germline V gene data show CDR1 as MNHNY and CDR2 as SVGAGI (reference sequence). The CDR3 is CATGQGATEAFF. The CDR3 region has the DNA TGTGCCACAGGACAGGGGGCCACTGAAGCTTTCTTT.

This clonotype has only a few counts. The rearrangement uses TRBV11-2 and TRBJ1-1; tentatively, D is TRBD1 (5 bases). V was clipped by 1 base and J by 11 bases, with 8 bases between them. The CDR3 is 11 residues long. Germline V gene sequence: CDR1 SGHAT, CDR2 FQNNGV. The CDR3 sequence is CASSLGGFAFF. The CDR3 region has the DNA TGTGCCAGCAGCTTAGGGGGGTTTGCTTTCTTT.

The sample holds many counts of this clonotype. V and J are TRBV6-2 or TRBV6-3 and TRBJ2-3; 9 nucleotides match TRBD1. V shed 5 bases and J 8 bases; nucleotides not matched to a gene: 8. The CDR3 has 14 amino acids. Germline loops: CDR1 MNHEY, CDR2 SVGEGT. CDR3 DNA sequence: TGTGCCAGCAGTGCCGGGACAGGGATTGGTACGCAGTATTTT. Translating gives CASSAGTGIGTQYF.

This clonotype was counted ten times or more. The chain joins TRBV6-6 to TRBJ1-6; D is uncertain. V dropped 5 bases and J dropped 7 bases, with 15 bases sitting between them. CDR1 is MNHNY, CDR2 SVGAGI, per germline (reference sequence). This CDR3 contains 15 residues. The CDR3 nucleotides read TGTGCCAGCAGTACCTCCGGGAACCGGAATTCACCCCTCCACTTT. The encoded protein is CASSTSGNRNSPLHF.

This clonotype was observed at least ten times. The genes are TRBV6-2 or TRBV6-3 and TRBJ2-7; perhaps D is TRBD1 or TRBD2 (5 bases each). The germline V and J ends were trimmed by 2 bases and 0 bases, with 11 bases remaining between them. The germline V gene encodes CDR1 MNHEY and CDR2 SVGEGT. The CDR3 extends over 15 amino acids. The CDR3 DNA is TGTGCCAGCAGTTACGACCGGGACCGCTCCTACGAGCAGTACTTC. Its translation: CASSYDRDRSYEQYF.

This clonotype was counted many times. The chain recombines TRBV11-2 with TRBJ2-7, with 7 nucleotides matching TRBD1. Trimming at V came to 5 bases and at J to 2 bases, leaving 6 bases not matched to a gene. In germline, CDR1 is SGHAT, CDR2 FQNNGV. The CDR3 is 14 amino acids. CDR3 sequence (DNA): TGTGCCAGCAGCCGAGCACAGGGGCCCTACGAGCAGTACTTC. Protein product: CASSRAQGPYEQYF. The full variable domain, in which reference TRBV11-2 and TRBJ2-7 provide the parts outside the CDR3, is EAGVAQSPRYKIIEKRQSVAFWCNPISGHATLYWYQQILGQGPKLLIQFQNNGVVDDSQLPKDRFSAERLKGVDSTLKIQPAKLEDSAVYLCASSRAQGPYEQYFGPGTRLTVT.

The chain recombines TRBV7-8 with TRBJ2-1, with 7 nucleotides matching TRBD1. V dropped 1 base and J dropped 1; count of bases not matched to a gene: 4. The CDR3 loop spans 16 amino acids. Per germline, CDR1 SGHVS and CDR2 FQNEAQ. The CDR3 DNA follows: TGTGCCAGCAGCTTAGGCCGGGGACAGTCCTACAATGAGCAGTTCTTC. Protein product: CASSLGRGQSYNEQFF.

This clonotype was detected ten times or more. The J gene is TRBJ1-6, the V gene TRBV3-1; D unresolved. Germline CDR1 and CDR2: LGHDT and YNNKEL (reference sequence). Trimming pared 1 base from V and 13 bases from J, leaving 11 bases between. This CDR3 region has 13 residues. DNA of the CDR3: TGTGCCAGCAGCCAAGCCACGTTTGAGCCCCTCCACTTT. It encodes CASSQATFEPLHF.